This TCR beta chain came from a study of radiation and T cells in renal cell carcinoma. Regarding the study as a whole: From baseline, blood top tumor clonotypes peaked at 2 weeks post-radiation. Pretreatment tumor biopsies were lacking, so baseline clonotypes are unknown.

Per the germline V gene, CDR1 is LNHDA and CDR2 is SQIVND (reference sequence). There are 16 residues in the CDR3. Trimming removed 1 base from V and 6 bases from J; junction bases left unmatched: 10. Assay: immunoSEQ multiplex PCR; the TCRdb copy retains only in-frame clones and omits some. This sample carries 120,000 to 150,000 clones, roughly 80% of them seen once, and the ten largest clones take roughly 23%. Time point described: baseline pretreatment blood. Treatment reported: 15 Gy SBRT to primary tumor, nephrectomy 4 weeks later. Serial blood draws occurred at baseline and 2 and 4 weeks post-SBRT. As regards this clone: Its specificity is not known.

The TCR comes from a woman between 50 and 59 years old with renal cell carcinoma. The sample here was blood, taken from a patient whose treatment included radiotherapy and nephrectomy. The chain is built from TRBV19 and TRBJ2-7; 9 nucleotides align to TRBD2. The CDR3 is CASSIAGSGLATEQYF. In DNA form, the CDR3 reads TGTGCCAGTAGTATAGCCGGGTCGGGACTAGCAACCGAGCAGTACTTC.